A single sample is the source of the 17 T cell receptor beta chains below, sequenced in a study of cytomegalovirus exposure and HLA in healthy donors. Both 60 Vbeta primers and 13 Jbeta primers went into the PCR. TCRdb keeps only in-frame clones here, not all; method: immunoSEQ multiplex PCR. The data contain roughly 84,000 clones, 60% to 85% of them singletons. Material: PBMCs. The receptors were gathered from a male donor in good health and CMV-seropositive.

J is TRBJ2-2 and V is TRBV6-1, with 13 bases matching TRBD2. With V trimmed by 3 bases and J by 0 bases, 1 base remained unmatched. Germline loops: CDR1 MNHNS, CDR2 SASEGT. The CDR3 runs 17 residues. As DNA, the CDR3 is TGTGCCAGCAGTGAGGGACTAGCGGGAACGAACACCGGGGAGCTGTTTTTT. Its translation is CASSEGLAGTNTGELFF.

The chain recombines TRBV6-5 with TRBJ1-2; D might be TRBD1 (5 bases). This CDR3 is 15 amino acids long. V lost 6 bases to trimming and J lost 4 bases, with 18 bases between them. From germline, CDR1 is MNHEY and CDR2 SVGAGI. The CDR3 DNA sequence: TGTGCCAGCAGAAGATCCCAGGGCCCAAGCTATGGCTACACCTTC. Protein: CASRRSQGPSYGYTF.

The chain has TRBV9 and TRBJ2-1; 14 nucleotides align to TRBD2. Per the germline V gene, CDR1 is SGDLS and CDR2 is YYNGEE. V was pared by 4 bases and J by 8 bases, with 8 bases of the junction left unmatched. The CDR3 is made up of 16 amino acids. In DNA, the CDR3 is TGTGCCAGCAGCACGACTAGCGGGAGGGTTGGGGATGAGCAGTTCTTC. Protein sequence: CASSTTSGRVGDEQFF. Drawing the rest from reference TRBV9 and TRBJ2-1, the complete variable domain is DSGVTQTPKHLITATGQRVTLRCSPRSGDLSVYWYQQSLDQGLQFLIQYYNGEERAKGNILERFSAQQFPDLHSELNLSSLELGDSALYFCASSTTSGRVGDEQFFGPGTRLTVL.

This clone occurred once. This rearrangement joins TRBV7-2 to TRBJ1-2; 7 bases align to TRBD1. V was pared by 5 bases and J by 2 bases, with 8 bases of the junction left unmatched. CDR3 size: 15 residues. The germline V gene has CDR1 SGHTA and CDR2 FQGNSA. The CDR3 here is CASSTNRGSNYGYTF. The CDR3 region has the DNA TGTGCCAGCAGCACCAACAGGGGCTCGAACTATGGCTACACCTTC.

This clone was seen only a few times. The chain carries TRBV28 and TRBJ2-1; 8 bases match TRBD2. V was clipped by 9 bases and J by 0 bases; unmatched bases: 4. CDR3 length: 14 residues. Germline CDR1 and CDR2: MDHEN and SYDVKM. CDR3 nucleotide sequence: TGTGCCAGTATACGGGGGGGCTCCTACAATGAGCAGTTCTTC. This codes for CASIRGGSYNEQFF.

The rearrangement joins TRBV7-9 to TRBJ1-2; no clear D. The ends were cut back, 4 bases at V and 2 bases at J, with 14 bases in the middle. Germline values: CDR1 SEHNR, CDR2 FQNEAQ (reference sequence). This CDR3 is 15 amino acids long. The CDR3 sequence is CASSSSRPGNYGYTF. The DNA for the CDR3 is TGTGCCAGCAGCTCTAGCCGTCCGGGAAACTATGGCTACACCTTC. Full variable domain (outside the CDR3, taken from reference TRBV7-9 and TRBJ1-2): DTGVSQNPRHKITKRGQNVTFRCDPISEHNRLYWYRQTLGQGPEFLTYFQNEAQLEKSRLLSDRFSAERPKGSFSTLEIQRTEQGDSAMYLCASSSSRPGNYGYTFGSGTRLTVV.

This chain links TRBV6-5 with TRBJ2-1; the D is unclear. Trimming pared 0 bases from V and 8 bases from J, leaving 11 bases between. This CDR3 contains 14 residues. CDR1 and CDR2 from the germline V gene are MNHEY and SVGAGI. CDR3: CASSYSLSPDEQFF. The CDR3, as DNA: TGTGCCAGCAGTTACTCGTTATCTCCCGATGAGCAGTTCTTC.

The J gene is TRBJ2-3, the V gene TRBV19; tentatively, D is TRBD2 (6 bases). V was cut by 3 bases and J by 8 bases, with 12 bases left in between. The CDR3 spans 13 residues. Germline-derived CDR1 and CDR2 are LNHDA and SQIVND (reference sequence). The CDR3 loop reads CASSIGPGSTQYF. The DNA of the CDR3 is TGTGCCAGTAGTATCGGGCCCGGGAGTACGCAGTATTTT. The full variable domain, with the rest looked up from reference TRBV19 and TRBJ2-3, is DGGITQSPKYLFRKEGQNVTLSCEQNLNHDAMYWYRQDPGQGLRLIYYSQIVNDFQKGDIAEGYSVSREKKESFPLTVTSAQKNPTAFYLCASSIGPGSTQYFGPGTRLTVL.

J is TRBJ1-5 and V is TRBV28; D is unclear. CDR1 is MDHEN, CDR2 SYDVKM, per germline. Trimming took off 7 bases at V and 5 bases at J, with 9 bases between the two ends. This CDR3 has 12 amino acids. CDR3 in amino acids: CASTVRYQPQHF. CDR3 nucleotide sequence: TGTGCCAGCACCGTCCGGTATCAGCCCCAGCATTTT.

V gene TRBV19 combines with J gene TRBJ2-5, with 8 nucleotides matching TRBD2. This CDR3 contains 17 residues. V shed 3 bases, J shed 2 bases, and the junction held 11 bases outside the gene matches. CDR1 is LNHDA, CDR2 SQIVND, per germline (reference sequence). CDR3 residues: CASSMGGAGGRQETQYF. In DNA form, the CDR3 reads TGTGCCAGTAGTATGGGGGGGGCGGGGGGCCGGCAAGAGACCCAGTACTTC.

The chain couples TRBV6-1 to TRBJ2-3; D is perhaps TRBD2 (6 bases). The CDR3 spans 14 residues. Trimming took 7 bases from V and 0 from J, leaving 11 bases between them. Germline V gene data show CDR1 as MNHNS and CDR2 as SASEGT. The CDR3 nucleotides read TGTGCCAGCAAAACGGGGACTAGCACAGATACGCAGTATTTT. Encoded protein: CASKTGTSTDTQYF.

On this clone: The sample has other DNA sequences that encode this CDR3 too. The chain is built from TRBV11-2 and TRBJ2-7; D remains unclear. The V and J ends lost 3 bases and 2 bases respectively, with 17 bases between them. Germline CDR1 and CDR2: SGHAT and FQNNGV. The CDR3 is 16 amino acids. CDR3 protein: CASSFIKQKAAYEQYF. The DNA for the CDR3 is TGTGCCAGCAGCTTTATCAAGCAGAAGGCGGCCTACGAGCAGTACTTC. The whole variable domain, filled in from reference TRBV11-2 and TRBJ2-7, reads EAGVAQSPRYKIIEKRQSVAFWCNPISGHATLYWYQQILGQGPKLLIQFQNNGVVDDSQLPKDRFSAERLKGVDSTLKIQPAKLEDSAVYLCASSFIKQKAAYEQYFGPGTRLTVT.

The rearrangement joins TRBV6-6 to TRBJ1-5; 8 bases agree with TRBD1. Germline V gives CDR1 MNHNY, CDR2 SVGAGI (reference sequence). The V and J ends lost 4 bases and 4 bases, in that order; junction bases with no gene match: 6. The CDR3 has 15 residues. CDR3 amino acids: CASSSGQGQNQPQHF. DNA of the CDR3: TGTGCCAGCAGTTCCGGACAGGGCCAAAATCAGCCCCAGCATTTT.

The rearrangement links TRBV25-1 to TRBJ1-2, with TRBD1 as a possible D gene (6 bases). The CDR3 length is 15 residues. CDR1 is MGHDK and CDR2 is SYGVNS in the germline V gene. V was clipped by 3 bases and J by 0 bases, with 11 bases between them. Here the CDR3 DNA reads TGTGCCAGCAGTGATATACAGGGAGCTAACTATGGCTACACCTTC. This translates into CASSDIQGANYGYTF.

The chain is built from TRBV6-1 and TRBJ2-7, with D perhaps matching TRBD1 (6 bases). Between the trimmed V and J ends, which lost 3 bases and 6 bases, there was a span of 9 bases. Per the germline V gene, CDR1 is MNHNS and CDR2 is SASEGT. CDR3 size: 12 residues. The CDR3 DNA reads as TGTGCCAGCAGTGATAAGGGGGTCGAGCAGTACTTC. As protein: CASSDKGVEQYF.

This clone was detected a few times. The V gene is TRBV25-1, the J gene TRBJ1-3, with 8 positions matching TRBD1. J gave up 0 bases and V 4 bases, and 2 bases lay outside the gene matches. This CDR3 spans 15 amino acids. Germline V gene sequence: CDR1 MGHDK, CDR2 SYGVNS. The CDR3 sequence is CASSGTGNSGNTIYF. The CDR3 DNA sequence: TGTGCCAGCAGTGGGACAGGGAACTCTGGAAACACCATATATTTT.

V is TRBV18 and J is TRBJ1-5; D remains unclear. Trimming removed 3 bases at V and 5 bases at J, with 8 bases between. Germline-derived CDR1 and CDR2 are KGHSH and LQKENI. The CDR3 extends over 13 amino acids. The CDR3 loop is CASSPSEDQPQHF. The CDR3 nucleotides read TGTGCCAGCTCACCTTCGGAGGATCAGCCCCAGCATTTT.